The TCR beta chain described here comes from a study of vaccination effects on CD4 cells after COVID-19. This CDR3 is built from 16 residues. CDR1 and CDR2 from the germline V gene are SQVTM and ANQGSEA. With V trimmed by 4 bases and J by 8 bases, 14 bases remained unmatched. The method was immunoSEQ multiplex PCR; TCRdb's version includes in-frame clones alone and lacks a portion of them. The profile shows roughly 75,000 clones, roughly 70% of them singletons. Notes on this clone: The antigen is undetermined.

ViraFEST expansion of antigen-specific CD4+ T cells with viral peptide pools preceded sequencing. Culture lasted over 9 days before CD4+ T cell isolation. Absence of prior SARS-CoV-2 infection characterized the vaccine recipients, who showed negative nucleocapsid antibodies. V is TRBV29-1 and J is TRBJ2-1; 10 bases fit TRBD1. The material was CD4+ T cells from PBMCs cultured with HCoV-OC43 spike peptides, obtained before COVID-19 vaccination. Subset in this sample: HCoV-OC43 spike overlapping peptide pool stimulation. This receptor was taken from a human donor who received a COVID-19 vaccine. For the CDR3, the DNA is TGCAGCGTTGGAAAGTCGGCGGGACAGGGGAGAGATGAGCAGTTCTTC. Protein sequence: CSVGKSAGQGRDEQFF.